The present TCR beta chain was sequenced within a study of Graves' ophthalmopathy and Graves' hyperthyroidism. Amplification from RNA transcripts yielded the TCR beta CDR3 regions. A first-round RT-PCR used HTBI primers, followed by a second-round multiplex PCR. One entry per CDR3 protein results from TCRdb running MiXCR on the multiplex PCR reads. The sample includes under 400,000 distinct CDR3 sequences, under 20% of them seen just once. For donors with ophthalmopathy, the disease showed moderate-to-severe activity, reached CAS ≥3 and NOSPECS ≥4, and had lasted under 3 months. Pregnancy or lactation, uncontrolled infections and other autoimmune diseases were grounds for excluding patients. Trimming removed 6 bases at V and 6 bases at J, with 21 bases between. The CDR3 sequence is 15 residues long.

The sample was peripheral blood. The TCR sequence derives from an adult man with Graves' ophthalmopathy. The chain links TRBV12-3 or TRBV12-4 to TRBJ2-7; D may correspond to TRBD1 or TRBD2 (6 bases each). The CDR3 is CASSPGGPTYSEQYF. As DNA, the CDR3 is TGTGCCAGCAGCCCCGGGGGCCCCACCTATAGCGAGCAGTACTTC.